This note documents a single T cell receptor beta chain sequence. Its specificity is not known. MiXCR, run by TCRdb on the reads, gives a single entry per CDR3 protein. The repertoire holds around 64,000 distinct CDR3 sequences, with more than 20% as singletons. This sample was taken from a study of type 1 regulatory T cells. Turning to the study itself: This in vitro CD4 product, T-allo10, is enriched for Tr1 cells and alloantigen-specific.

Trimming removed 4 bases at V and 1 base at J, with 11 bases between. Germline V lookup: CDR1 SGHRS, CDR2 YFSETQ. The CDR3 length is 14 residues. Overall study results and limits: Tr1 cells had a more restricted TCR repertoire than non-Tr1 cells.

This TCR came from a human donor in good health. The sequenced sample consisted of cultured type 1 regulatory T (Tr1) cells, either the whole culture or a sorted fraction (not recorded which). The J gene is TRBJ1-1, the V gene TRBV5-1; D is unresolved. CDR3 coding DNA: TGCGCCAGCAGCCCCTCTGTTTCGAACACTGAAGCTTTCTTT. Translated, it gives CASSPSVSNTEAFF.